Each of the 24 T cell receptor beta chains below was sequenced from the same sample in a study of cytotoxic CD8 clonotypes in ibrutinib-treated CLL. The repertoire was sequenced with immunoSEQ multiplex PCR; TCRdb's copy has only in-frame clones and lacks some. The data contain about 150,000 clones, roughly three quarters of them seen just once; the ten biggest clones take up about 5%. The sequenced sample was PBMCs, obtained after 24 months of ibrutinib treatment. These receptors came from a human donor with chronic lymphocytic leukemia.

This chain joins TRBV7-2 and TRBJ1-4; 10 bases agree with TRBD1. V shed 5 bases and J 8 bases; nucleotides not matched to a gene: 5. This CDR3 region has 14 residues. Per the germline V gene, CDR1 is SGHTA and CDR2 is FQGNSA. CDR3 nucleotide sequence: TGTGCCAGCAGCAAAGGGACAGGGGAGGAAAAACTGTTTTTT. Protein product: CASSKGTGEEKLFF.

This chain links TRBV7-9 with TRBJ1-2, with D uncertain. Germline assignment: CDR1 SEHNR and CDR2 FQNEAQ (reference sequence). V lost 1 base to trimming and J lost 2 bases, with 17 bases between them. The CDR3 consists of 17 residues. The CDR3 here is CASSLGFGRAANYGYTF. Written as DNA, the CDR3 is TGTGCCAGCAGCTTAGGGTTTGGAAGGGCCGCCAACTATGGCTACACCTTC.

CDR3 sequence: CASSGSGGYNEQFF. In DNA, the CDR3 is TGTGCCAGCAGCGGGTCCGGGGGGTACAATGAGCAGTTCTTC. The chain recombines TRBV9 with TRBJ2-1; 7 nucleotides agree with TRBD2. Germline CDR1 and CDR2: SGDLS and YYNGEE. The CDR3 spans 14 residues. The junction had 4 bases not matched to a gene; V was cut back by 3 bases and J by 4 bases. Drawing the rest from reference TRBV9 and TRBJ2-1, the complete variable domain is DSGVTQTPKHLITATGQRVTLRCSPRSGDLSVYWYQQSLDQGLQFLIQYYNGEERAKGNILERFSAQQFPDLHSELNLSSLELGDSALYFCASSGSGGYNEQFFGPGTRLTVL.

This clone has more than one count but fewer than ten. The V call is TRBV4-2, the J call TRBJ2-6; TRBD1 agrees at 8 bases. Looked up from germline, CDR1 is LGHNA and CDR2 is YNFKEQ. The CDR3 is 15 residues long. J gave up 4 bases and V 1 base, and 0 bases lay outside the gene matches. The CDR3, as DNA: TGTGCCAGCAGCCAAGGGACAGGGGGGGCCAACGTCCTGACTTTC. It yields the protein CASSQGTGGANVLTF.

This clone has a handful of counts. This rearrangement joins TRBV7-8 to TRBJ2-3; D is uncertain. The germline V gene has CDR1 SGHVS and CDR2 FQNEAQ. The CDR3 is 14 amino acids. Trimming left V 1 base short and J 6 bases short, with 11 bases between. CDR3 nucleotides: TGTGCCAGCAGCTTAGGTGTGAGGTCCGATACGCAGTATTTT. Its protein product is CASSLGVRSDTQYF.

The rearrangement uses TRBV7-9 and TRBJ2-1; 10 bases align to TRBD2. The CDR3 consists of 15 residues. V lost 5 bases to trimming and J lost 6 bases; unmatched junction nucleotides: 7. Looked up from germline, CDR1 is SEHNR and CDR2 is FQNEAQ (reference sequence). For the CDR3, the DNA is TGTGCCAGCAGCCGGGGGGGACTAGCGTTCAATGAGCAGTTCTTC. It encodes CASSRGGLAFNEQFF. The entire variable domain, with the rest obtained from reference TRBV7-9 and TRBJ2-1, is as follows: DTGVSQNPRHKITKRGQNVTFRCDPISEHNRLYWYRQTLGQGPEFLTYFQNEAQLEKSRLLSDRFSAERPKGSFSTLEIQRTEQGDSAMYLCASSRGGLAFNEQFFGPGTRLTVL.

The rearrangement joins TRBV7-2 to TRBJ2-1; 15 bases match TRBD2. Germline V gene lookup returns CDR1 SGHTA and CDR2 FQGNSA. V trimming: 3 bases; J trimming: 5 bases; junction bases outside the gene matches: 2. The CDR3 sequence is 16 residues long. The DNA for the CDR3 is TGTGCCAGCAGCTTGGGACTAGCGGGGGGAAACAATGAGCAGTTCTTC. It yields the protein CASSLGLAGGNNEQFF.

The CDR3 region has the DNA TGTGCCAGCTCCCCTTGGGACAGCCCCTGGTCACACAATGAGCAGTTCTTC. Encoded protein: CASSPWDSPWSHNEQFF. This chain joins TRBV18 and TRBJ2-1, with 7 nucleotides matching TRBD1. V trimming: 6 bases; J trimming: 5 bases; junction bases outside the gene matches: 16. CDR1 and CDR2 from the germline V gene are KGHSH and LQKENI. The CDR3 contains 17 residues. Full variable domain (remainder filled in from reference TRBV18 and TRBJ2-1): NAGVMQNPRHLVRRRGQEARLRCSPMKGHSHVYWYRQLPEEGLKFMVYLQKENIIDESGMPKERFSAEFPKEGPSILRIQQVVRGDSAAYFCASSPWDSPWSHNEQFFGPGTRLTVL.

This clone has only one observation. The chain recombines TRBV29-1 with TRBJ2-3; 9 nucleotides agree with TRBD1. Germline lookup yields CDR1 SQVTM and CDR2 ANQGSEA. The J segment lost 4 bases and the V segment lost 7 bases, leaving 6 bases of the junction unmatched. The CDR3 covers 13 residues. The CDR3 here is CSGGDRAPDTQYF. The CDR3 nucleotides read TGCAGCGGGGGGGACAGGGCCCCAGATACGCAGTATTTT.

The chain carries TRBV11-3 and TRBJ1-2; 8 bases align to TRBD1. Germline loops: CDR1 SGHNT, CDR2 YENEEA. V lost 5 bases, J lost 2 bases, and 4 bases stayed unmatched. This CDR3 is built from 14 residues. CDR3 coding DNA: TGTGCCAGCAGCCGAGACAGGGGCAACTATGGCTACACCTTC. It encodes CASSRDRGNYGYTF. Variable domain in full (rest from reference TRBV11-3 and TRBJ1-2): EAGVVQSPRYKIIEKKQPVAFWCNPISGHNTLYWYLQNLGQGPELLIRYENEEAVDDSQLPKDRFSAERLKGVDSTLKIQPAELGDSAVYLCASSRDRGNYGYTFGSGTRLTVV.

This clone showed up many times. J is TRBJ2-7 and V is TRBV7-2, with 10 bases aligning to TRBD2. Germline assignment: CDR1 SGHTA and CDR2 FQGNSA. The CDR3 sequence is 15 residues long. After removal of 4 bases from V and 1 base from J, the junction contained 4 bases not matched to a gene. The CDR3 DNA follows: TGTGCCAGCAGCTCTCGGACTAGCGGATCCTACGAGCAGTACTTC. Translated, it gives CASSSRTSGSYEQYF.

A few counts support this clone. The V gene is TRBV10-3, the J gene TRBJ2-7; TRBD2 matches at 7 bases. The junction had 5 bases not matched to a gene; V was cut back by 10 bases and J by 2 bases. This CDR3 comprises 12 residues. Germline lookup yields CDR1 ENHRY and CDR2 SYGVKD. This CDR3 is CATSGTPYEQYF. The CDR3 DNA reads as TGTGCCACGAGCGGGACCCCCTACGAGCAGTACTTC.

The chain links TRBV9 to TRBJ2-1, with 8 bases lining up with TRBD2. V lost 4 bases and J lost 8; bases outside the gene matches: 11. CDR3 length equals 15 residues. CDR1 is SGDLS, CDR2 YYNGEE, per germline. In DNA, the CDR3 is TGTGCCAGCAGCCCCCGGAGCGGGAGTTTCGATGAGCAGTTCTTC. This gives the protein CASSPRSGSFDEQFF.

This clone was seen once. The chain links TRBV11-1 to TRBJ1-1; the match to TRBD1 covers 8 bases. This CDR3 contains 12 residues. V lost 5 bases, J lost 8 bases, and 4 bases stayed unmatched. Germline lookup yields CDR1 SGHAT and CDR2 FQDESV (reference sequence). CDR3 region: CASSLDREEAFF. As DNA, the CDR3 is TGTGCCAGCAGCCTGGACAGGGAGGAAGCTTTCTTT.

This chain uses TRBV15 with TRBJ1-5; D not resolved. The CDR3 totals 14 residues. Germline V gene data show CDR1 as LNHNV and CDR2 as YYDKDF (reference sequence). Trimming left V 6 bases short and J 4 bases short, with 13 bases between. The CDR3 DNA reads as TGTGCCACCAGGGGAGGGTGGGGAAATCAGCCCCAGCATTTT. It yields the protein CATRGGWGNQPQHF.

This clone has a single count. V is TRBV7-6 and J is TRBJ1-2; possibly TRBD1 for D (5 bases). V dropped 5 bases and J dropped 8 bases, with 12 bases sitting between them. CDR1 SGHVS and CDR2 FNYEAQ come from the germline V gene. This CDR3 has 12 amino acids. CDR3 DNA sequence: TGTGCCAGCAGCCCAGGGACTTGGGGCTACACCTTC. Translated, it gives CASSPGTWGYTF.

The chain employs TRBV6-1 and TRBJ2-2; 11 bases line up with TRBD2. There are 16 residues in the CDR3. Germline values: CDR1 MNHNS, CDR2 SASEGT. Losses at the gene ends were 3 bases for V and 4 bases for J; bases not matched to a gene: 4. The CDR3 region has the DNA TGTGCCAGCAGTGACGATCTAGCGGGAGGCACCGGGGAGCTGTTTTTT. This sequence encodes CASSDDLAGGTGELFF.

V gene TRBV15 combines with J gene TRBJ1-6, with 8 bases that match TRBD1. The V gene's germline CDR1 is LNHNV and CDR2 YYDKDF (reference sequence). Trimming took 1 base from V and 6 from J; bases not matched to a gene: 5. This CDR3 is 16 amino acids long. CDR3 amino acids: CATSRGQGAGNSPLHF. The CDR3 DNA reads TGTGCCACCAGCAGAGGGCAGGGGGCTGGTAATTCACCCCTCCACTTT.

V gene TRBV4-2 combines with J gene TRBJ2-1; TRBD2 aligns across 7 bases. J was trimmed by 6 bases and V by 0 bases; bases with no gene match: 8. This CDR3 spans 16 amino acids. Per germline, CDR1 LGHNA and CDR2 YNFKEQ. The CDR3 region is CASSQDQSGGPNEQFF. DNA of the CDR3: TGTGCCAGCAGCCAAGATCAATCGGGGGGTCCCAATGAGCAGTTCTTC.

The CDR3 sequence: CASSVDGNTEAFF. For the CDR3, the DNA is TGTGCCAGCAGTGTCGACGGGAACACTGAAGCTTTCTTT. J is TRBJ1-1 and V is TRBV2; D remains unclear. The CDR3 is 13 amino acids. Germline-derived CDR1 and CDR2 are SNHLY and FYNNEI. Trimming shortened V by 4 bases and J by 1 base, and 7 bases separated the two germline ends.

The chain carries TRBV19 and TRBJ2-7; a possible D gene is TRBD2 (6 bases). The length of the CDR3 is 13 residues. Germline V lookup: CDR1 LNHDA, CDR2 SQIVND (reference sequence). With 4 bases removed from V and 3 bases from J, the gap between germline ends came to 10 bases. The CDR3 protein is CASSTGGGYEQYF. The CDR3, as DNA: TGTGCCAGTAGTACCGGGGGAGGCTACGAGCAGTACTTC.

This clone was detected a few times. V gene TRBV9 combines with J gene TRBJ1-1; perhaps TRBD1 as D (5 bases). Between the trimmed V and J ends, which lost 0 bases and 5 bases, there was a span of 11 bases. The CDR3 contains 14 residues. CDR1 is SGDLS, CDR2 YYNGEE, per germline. As DNA, the CDR3 is TGTGCCAGCAGCGTAGGAACAGGAGGGACTGAAGCTTTCTTT. Translated: CASSVGTGGTEAFF.

With respect to this clone: A read error is the likely source, as a far larger clone sits one nucleotide away. The chain uses TRBV18 and TRBJ1-1; the D is unclear. V was pared by 0 bases and J by 1 base, with 3 bases between. The CDR3 is 13 residues long. CDR1 KGHSH and CDR2 LQKENI come from the germline V gene. CDR3 residues: CASSPPANTEAFF. CDR3 DNA sequence: TGTGCCAGCTCACCACCGGCGAACACTGAAGCTTTCTTT.

The V call is TRBV28, the J call TRBJ1-5; the match to TRBD1 covers 7 bases. After removal of 2 bases from V and 6 bases from J, the junction contained 7 bases not matched to a gene. Per the germline V gene, CDR1 is MDHEN and CDR2 is SYDVKM. This CDR3 region has 15 residues. CDR3 protein: CASSLGGGAGQPQHF. DNA for the CDR3: TGTGCCAGCAGTTTAGGAGGGGGCGCCGGTCAGCCCCAGCATTTT.